This T cell receptor (beta chain) emerged from a study of CD8+CD57+ T cells in acquired aplastic anemia (dated by TCRdb to between 2018 and 2020). In the study overall: A mean of approximately 3 ug of DNA, ranging from roughly 0.2 to 27.4 ug, was extracted from sorted CD4+ and CD8+ cells. A CD8+CD57+ expansion meant a frequency higher than the mean frequency seen in healthy subjects. Results the study describes overall, beyond this receptor: Although 25 to 30 CD8+ CDR3 sequences were shared by patients and controls, these sequences appeared highly expressed in patients and within the immunodominant clones of patients. CD8+ Simpson's diversity did not differ significantly between patients and healthy controls (P=0.060).

This clonotype was recorded many times. The target of this receptor is not known. Within one base of it there is no much larger clone, and no base qualities were kept. The germline V gene (reference sequence) provides CDR1 SEHNR and CDR2 FQNEAQ. Trimming takes 5 bases off V and 5 bases off J; junction bases not matched to a gene: 8. The CDR3 sequence holds 14 residues, the cysteine and phenylalanine included. The kept DNA is CDR3 alone, 42 bases in frame from the first base. Genomic DNA was used as template for profiling of TCR beta VDJ combinations and CDR3 sequences. TCR repertoire sequencing was run on an Illumina HiSeq 2000. Per the authors' processing: TRBV/TRBJ rearrangement plots, CDR3 size and DJ length profiles, and Simpson's diversity index were used to evaluate the repertoires. The most abundant DNA sequence in the deep sequencing data was defined as the immunodominant clone. CDR3 amino acid sequences were checked for sharing between subjects and were compared against published repertoires and the VDJdb database. TCRdb itself trimmed the public reads at Q25 with fastp, ran MiXCR and retained productive beta chains. Every entry covers one CDR3 protein and lists the most common genes and DNA from its rows. None of the V and J calls come from the authors' own analysis; TCRdb made them. The sample table holds hundreds of thousands of distinct CDR3 sequences, of which around 45% were seen once. The top ten hold 7% to 10% of the sample.

Patients chosen for sequencing had shown expansion of CD8+CD57+ cells by flow cytometry. All patients had severe acquired aplastic anemia diagnosed by International Study of Aplastic Anemia and Agranulocytosis and Camitta criteria. No patient had received any therapy when blood was sampled. In the study, sorted CD4+ and CD8+ blood T cells from patients with severe aplastic anemia and from healthy subjects underwent deep sequencing of TCR repertoires. Patients were enrolled under clinicaltrials.gov protocols 00001620, 01623167, 00001397, 00071045, 00081523 and 00961064 in the USA. Ficoll-Paque density gradient centrifugation was used to isolate peripheral blood mononuclear cells. Before DNA extraction, CD4+ and CD8+ T cells were sorted by FACS or by magnetic beads.

The chain is assembled from TRBV7-9 and TRBJ2-5; 7 bases in between match TRBD1. Input material: sorted CD4+, CD8+, or CD8+CD57+ T cells (not recorded which) from PBMCs. This clonotype was obtained from a human donor with aplastic anemia. The CDR3 region has the sequence CASSVTTGDETQYF. The nucleotide sequence is TGTGCCAGCAGCGTTACAACAGGGGATGAGACCCAGTACTTC.